The rows below give T cell receptor beta chains drawn from one sample of a study of blood T cell repertoires in COVID-19. TCRdb's table, derived via immunoSEQ multiplex PCR, lists solely in-frame clones and lacks some. The repertoire has fewer than 250,000 clones, 88% of them found once; the top ten carry approximately 0.7%. The source material was peripheral blood. The receptors derive from a middle-aged man with acute or convalescent COVID-19. Each CDR3 is given with its conserved first and last residue. A D gene is named only where the DNA matches it firmly. Part of the rows lack a size; the others show once, few, many or a class for expanded clones.

TRBV25-1	TRBD1	TRBJ2-5	.	CASSRGQDQETQYF	TGTGCCAGCAGTCGAGGACAGGACCAAGAGACCCAGTACTTC
TRBV3-1/TRBV3-2	TRBD2	TRBJ2-7	.	CASSPWETSPEQYF	TGTGCCAGCAGCCCCTGGGAGACTAGCCCCGAGCAGTACTTC
TRBV5-1	TRBD2	TRBJ2-1	.	CASSWGLAAYNEQFF	TGCGCCAGCAGCTGGGGACTAGCGGCTTACAATGAGCAGTTCTTC
TRBV5-1	.	TRBJ2-3	.	CASSLTGSTDTQYF	TGCGCCAGCAGTCTAACAGGGAGCACAGATACGCAGTATTTT
TRBV10-2	.	TRBJ2-5	.	CASSGSRETQYF	TGCGCCAGCAGTGGCTCCAGGGAGACCCAGTACTTC
TRBV10-3	TRBD2	TRBJ2-3	.	CAISDGGRSDTQYF	TGTGCCATCAGTGACGGCGGGAGATCAGATACGCAGTATTTT
TRBV11-2	TRBD1	TRBJ2-2	.	CASSPRTGSTGELFF	TGTGCCAGCAGCCCAAGGACAGGGTCTACCGGGGAGCTGTTTTTT
TRBV27	TRBD1	TRBJ1-6	few	CASSLQGVHNSPLHF	TGTGCCAGCAGCCTACAGGGGGTACATAATTCACCCCTCCACTTT
TRBV1	.	TRBJ2-2	few	CTSSPFSGGRTGELFF	TGCACCAGCAGCCCCTTCAGTGGAGGCCGCACCGGGGAGCTGTTTTTT
TRBV10-1	TRBD1	TRBJ2-5	.	CASSSGQGRETQYF	TGCGCCAGCAGCTCTGGACAGGGGAGGGAGACCCAGTACTTC
TRBV2	TRBD1	TRBJ2-7	.	CASTGTENYEQYF	TGTGCCAGCACCGGGACAGAGAACTACGAGCAGTACTTC
TRBV5-4	.	TRBJ2-7	.	CASSLRGEGEQYF	TGTGCCAGCAGCTTGAGGGGGGAGGGCGAGCAGTACTTC
TRBV7-2	TRBD1	TRBJ1-1	.	CASSWDRAGNTEAFF	TGTGCCAGCAGCTGGGACAGGGCGGGGAACACTGAAGCTTTCTTT
TRBV11-3	.	TRBJ1-6	few	CASSLDPAGSPLHF	TGTGCCAGCAGCTTAGATCCGGCGGGATCCCCCCTCCACTTT
TRBV19	.	TRBJ2-7	.	CASSPFLGEGEQYF	TGTGCCAGTAGTCCCTTCTTGGGAGAGGGCGAGCAGTACTTC
TRBV11-2	.	TRBJ2-1	.	CASRGTSPGEQYNEQFF	TGTGCCAGCAGAGGTACCAGCCCGGGGGAGCAATACAATGAGCAGTTCTTC
TRBV19	TRBD2	TRBJ2-7	.	CASSPPGGGSYEQYF	TGTGCCAGTAGTCCGCCGGGAGGTGGCTCCTACGAGCAGTACTTC
TRBV4-1	TRBD1	TRBJ2-1	once	CASTPGQGIFNEQFF	TGCGCCAGCACCCCCGGACAGGGTATTTTCAATGAGCAGTTCTTC
TRBV27	TRBD2	TRBJ2-5	.	CVATAGVGETQYF	TGTGTCGCCACAGCGGGAGTGGGAGAGACCCAGTACTTC
TRBV9	.	TRBJ1-2	.	CASHPAGLAYGYTF	TGTGCCAGCCACCCGGCAGGGTTGGCCTATGGCTACACCTTC
TRBV5-1	TRBD2	TRBJ2-5	.	CASTLRGGQEETQYF	TGCGCCAGCACCTTGCGGGGGGGCCAAGAAGAGACCCAGTACTTC
TRBV3-1/TRBV3-2	.	TRBJ2-7	.	CASSRVSGGSSYEQYF	TGTGCCAGCAGCCGGGTATCTGGAGGGAGCTCCTACGAGCAGTACTTC
TRBV30	.	TRBJ1-1	.	CAWSVSGAPEAFF	TGTGCCTGGAGTGTATCAGGGGCCCCTGAAGCTTTCTTT
TRBV7-2	.	TRBJ2-1	.	CASSLGQAANEQFF	TGTGCCAGCAGCTTAGGCCAGGCTGCCAATGAGCAGTTCTTC
TRBV9	.	TRBJ1-1	.	CASSVEQGSEAFF	TGTGCCAGCAGCGTAGAGCAGGGATCCGAAGCTTTCTTT
TRBV15	.	TRBJ2-1	.	CATGGAGREQFF	TGTGCCACTGGCGGAGCAGGGCGCGAGCAGTTCTTC
TRBV4-3	.	TRBJ2-7	.	CASSQDQQSYEQYF	TGCGCCAGCAGCCAAGATCAACAGAGCTACGAGCAGTACTTC
TRBV5-1	.	TRBJ1-1	.	CASSLTDRMNTEAFF	TGCGCCAGCAGCTTGACAGACCGCATGAACACTGAAGCTTTCTTT